This TCR beta chain is drawn from a study of T cell repertoires in cytomegalovirus infection. The overall study: Based on public TCR beta signatures, there were indications of CMV infection and of a matching HLA type. Points from the study as a whole: Of the TCR beta families, the public ones yielded a cumulative frequency that identified carriers of CMV plus the relevant HLA. HLA-C-restricted CMV clonotypes gave the most frequent clonotype in two of eight donors.

MiXCR, applied by TCRdb to the reads, yields one record per CDR3 protein. The sample holds some 390,000 distinct CDR3 sequences, about a sixth seen once. Concerning this clonotype itself: Its matching antigen is unknown.

The material sequenced was PBMCs. The source is a human donor in good health (CMV status not recorded). Some clones in this sample may be carry-over from other donors' samples.

The CDR3 spells CASSGPFGGNNEQFF. CDR3 nucleotides: TGTGCCAGCAGTGGGCCGTTTGGGGGTAACAATGAGCAGTTCTTC. This chain links TRBV6-2 or TRBV6-3 with TRBJ2-1, with D tentatively TRBD1 or TRBD2 (5 bases each). Germline V lookup: CDR1 MNHEY, CDR2 SVGEGT. The CDR3 sequence is 15 residues long. The V and J ends lost 5 bases and 5 bases respectively, with 16 bases between them.